A selection of T cell receptor beta chains follows, all from one sample in a study of T cell responses to AZD1222 COVID-19 vaccine. Sequencing used immunoSEQ multiplex PCR; TCRdb keeps in-frame clones, though not all of them. The sample consists of 200,000 or so clones, 94% of them appearing once. The sample was peripheral blood, taken on day 0 of AZD1222 vaccination. The receptors come from an adult in good health. Each CDR3 is given with its conserved first and last residue. The order of the fields is V gene, J gene, CDR3 protein.

TRBV5-1	TRBJ2-7	CASSQDSLPYEQYF
TRBV9	TRBJ2-1	CASSGGTSGRSHEQFF
TRBV28	TRBJ1-4	CASSYQRGGFEKLFF
TRBV28	TRBJ2-3	CASSLAGGVADTQYF
TRBV5-8	TRBJ1-1	CASSYLQGRTEAFF
TRBV5-1	TRBJ2-3	CASSLLAGTDTQYF
TRBV9	TRBJ2-3	CASSVGALRTRPDTQYF
TRBV2	TRBJ1-2	CASRAADRVRGYTF
TRBV9	TRBJ1-1	CASSVDLGGTEAFF
TRBV7-2	TRBJ2-1	CASSFTTGTRRAYNEQFF
TRBV7-8	TRBJ2-2	CASSLSSRGNTGELFF
TRBV6-5	TRBJ1-1	CASSPTGITEAFF
TRBV2	TRBJ2-7	CASINTNYEQYF
TRBV6-5	TRBJ2-3	CASSLGTGLWIDTQYF
TRBV27	TRBJ2-7	CASSEGTGPYEQYF
TRBV5-8	TRBJ2-3	CASRAGTGYTDTQYF
TRBV10-3	TRBJ2-7	CAISEPDRVGSYGQYF
TRBV28	TRBJ2-3	CASSLARDTDTQYF
TRBV28	TRBJ2-2	CATELTGFTGELFF
TRBV6-5	TRBJ2-5	CASSQTGTGETQYF
TRBV7-2	TRBJ1-3	CASSFFSGSGNTIYF
TRBV4-3	TRBJ2-3	CASSPSMPDTQYF
TRBV3-1/TRBV3-2	TRBJ1-2	CASSQSRGVGYGYTF
TRBV19	TRBJ1-1	CASDRQGLGEAFF
TRBV11-2	TRBJ2-7	CASSSWRDASYEQYF
TRBV7-8	TRBJ2-2	CASSFHGGELFF
TRBV27	TRBJ1-2	CASSLRAGVAYGYTF
TRBV5-1	TRBJ2-1	CASSLAESSYNEQFF